One T cell receptor (beta chain) is described in this entry. Using immunoSEQ multiplex PCR, the repertoire was profiled, and TCRdb retains in-frame clones only, with some absent. This table holds approximately 32,000 clones, approximately 89% found once. Germline CDR1 SGHDT, CDR2 YYEEEE. The J segment lost 3 bases and the V segment lost 4 bases, leaving 6 bases of the junction unmatched. The length of the CDR3 is 14 residues. The record originates from a study of T cell changes during pregnancy in multiple sclerosis. The material was CD8+ T cells from peripheral blood mononuclear cells, obtained in the second trimester of pregnancy. This rearrangement joins TRBV5-6 to TRBJ1-2, with TRBD1 matching over 7 bases. The receptor was isolated from a female donor with multiple sclerosis, enrolled in a pregnancy study. CDR3 nucleotide sequence: TGTGCCAGCAGCCCGGGACAGAAGTACTATGGCTACACCTTC. Translation gives CASSPGQKYYGYTF.